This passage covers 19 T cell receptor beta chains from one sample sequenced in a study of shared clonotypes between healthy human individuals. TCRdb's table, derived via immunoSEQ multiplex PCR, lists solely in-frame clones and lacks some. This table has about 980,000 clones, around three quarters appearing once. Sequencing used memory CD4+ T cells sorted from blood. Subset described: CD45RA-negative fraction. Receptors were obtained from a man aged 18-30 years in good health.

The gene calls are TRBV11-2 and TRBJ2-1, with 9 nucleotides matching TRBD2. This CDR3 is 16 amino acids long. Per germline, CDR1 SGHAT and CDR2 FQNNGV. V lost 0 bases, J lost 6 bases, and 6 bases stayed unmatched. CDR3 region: CASSLDHSGGTNEQFF. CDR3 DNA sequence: TGTGCCAGCAGCTTAGATCATAGCGGGGGTACCAATGAGCAGTTCTTC.

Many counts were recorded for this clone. In DNA, the CDR3 is TGCAGCGTTGGACAGACAACTAATGAAAAACTGTTTTTT. Its translation: CSVGQTTNEKLFF. The V and J genes are TRBV29-1 and TRBJ1-4, with a possible D match to TRBD1 (5 bases). Germline-derived CDR1 and CDR2 are SQVTM and ANQGSEA. Trimming took 4 bases from V and 0 from J, leaving 6 bases between them. The CDR3 spans 13 residues. Combining the CDR3 with reference TRBV29-1 and TRBJ1-4 gives the whole variable domain SAVISQKPSRDICQRGTSLTIQCQVDSQVTMMFWYRQQPGQSLTLIATANQGSEATYESGFVIDKFPISRPNLTFSTLTVSNMSPEDSSIYLCSVGQTTNEKLFFGSGTQLSVL.

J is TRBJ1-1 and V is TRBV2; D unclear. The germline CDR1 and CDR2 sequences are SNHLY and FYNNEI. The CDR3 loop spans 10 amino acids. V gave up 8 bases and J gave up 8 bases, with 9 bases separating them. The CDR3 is CASADREAFF. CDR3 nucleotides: TGTGCCAGCGCCGACCGGGAAGCTTTCTTT. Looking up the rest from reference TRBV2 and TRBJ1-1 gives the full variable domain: EPEVTQTPSHQVTQMGQEVILRCVPISNHLYFYWYRQILGQKVEFLVSFYNNEISEKSEIFDDQFSVERPDGSNFTLKIRSTKLEDSAMYFCASADREAFFGQGTRLTVV.

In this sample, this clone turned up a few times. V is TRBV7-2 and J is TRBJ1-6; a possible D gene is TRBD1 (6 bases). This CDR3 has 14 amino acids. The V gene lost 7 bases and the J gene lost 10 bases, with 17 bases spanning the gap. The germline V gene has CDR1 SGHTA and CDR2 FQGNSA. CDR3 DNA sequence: TGTGCCAGCACCAAAGGGGGGGGGTACTCACCCCTCCACTTT. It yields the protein CASTKGGGYSPLHF.

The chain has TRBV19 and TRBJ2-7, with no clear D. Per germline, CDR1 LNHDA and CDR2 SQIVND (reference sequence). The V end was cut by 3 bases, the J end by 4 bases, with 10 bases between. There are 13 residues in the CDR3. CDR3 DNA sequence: TGTGCCAGTAGTATGGGGATAGGGTACGAGCAGTACTTC. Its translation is CASSMGIGYEQYF. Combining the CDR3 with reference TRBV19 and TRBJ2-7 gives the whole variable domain DGGITQSPKYLFRKEGQNVTLSCEQNLNHDAMYWYRQDPGQGLRLIYYSQIVNDFQKGDIAEGYSVSREKKESFPLTVTSAQKNPTAFYLCASSMGIGYEQYFGPGTRLTVT.

The CDR3: CASSLEGGPTPYEQYF. The CDR3 DNA sequence: TGTGCCAGCAGCTTAGAAGGGGGACCGACCCCCTACGAGCAGTACTTC. The chain employs TRBV7-9 and TRBJ2-7; weak D call: TRBD1 (6 bases). CDR1 and CDR2 from the germline V gene are SEHNR and FQNEAQ (reference sequence). The CDR3 extends over 16 amino acids. V shed 1 base and J shed 2 bases, with 15 bases lying between them.

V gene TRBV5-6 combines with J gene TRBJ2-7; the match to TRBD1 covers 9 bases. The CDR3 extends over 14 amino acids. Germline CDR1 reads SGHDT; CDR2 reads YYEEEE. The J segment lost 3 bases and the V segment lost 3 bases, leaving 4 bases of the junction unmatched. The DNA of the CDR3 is TGTGCCAGCAGCTCCGGGACAGGGATCTACGAGCAGTACTTC. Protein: CASSSGTGIYEQYF.

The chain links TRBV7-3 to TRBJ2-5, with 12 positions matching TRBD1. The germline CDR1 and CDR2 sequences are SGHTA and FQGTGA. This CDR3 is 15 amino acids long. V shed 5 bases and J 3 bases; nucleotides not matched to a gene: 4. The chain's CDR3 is CASSLGTGGKETQYF. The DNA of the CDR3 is TGTGCCAGCAGCCTAGGGACAGGGGGCAAAGAGACCCAGTACTTC.

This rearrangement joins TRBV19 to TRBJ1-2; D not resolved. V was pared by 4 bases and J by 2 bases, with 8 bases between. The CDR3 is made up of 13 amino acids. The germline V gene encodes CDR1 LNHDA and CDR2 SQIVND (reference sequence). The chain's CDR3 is CASSTNKNYGYTF. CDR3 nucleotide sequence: TGTGCCAGTAGTACTAACAAGAACTATGGCTACACCTTC.

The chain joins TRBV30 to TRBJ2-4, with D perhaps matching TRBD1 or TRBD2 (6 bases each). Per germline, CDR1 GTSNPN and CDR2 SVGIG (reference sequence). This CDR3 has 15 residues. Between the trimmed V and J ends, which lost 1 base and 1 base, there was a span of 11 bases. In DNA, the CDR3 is TGTGCCTGGAGTGAGGGGGACTTCGCCAAAAACATTCAGTACTTC. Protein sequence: CAWSEGDFAKNIQYF. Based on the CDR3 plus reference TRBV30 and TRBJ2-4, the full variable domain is SQTIHQWPATLVQPVGSPLSLECTVEGTSNPNLYWYRQAAGRGLQLLFYSVGIGQISSEVPQNLSASRPQDRQFILSSKKLLLSDSGFYLCAWSEGDFAKNIQYFGAGTRLSVL.

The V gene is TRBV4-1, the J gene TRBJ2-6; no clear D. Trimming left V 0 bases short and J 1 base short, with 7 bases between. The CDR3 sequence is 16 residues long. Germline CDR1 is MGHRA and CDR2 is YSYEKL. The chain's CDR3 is CASSQDRASGANVLTF. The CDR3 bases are TGCGCCAGCAGCCAAGATAGGGCGTCTGGGGCCAACGTCCTGACTTTC.

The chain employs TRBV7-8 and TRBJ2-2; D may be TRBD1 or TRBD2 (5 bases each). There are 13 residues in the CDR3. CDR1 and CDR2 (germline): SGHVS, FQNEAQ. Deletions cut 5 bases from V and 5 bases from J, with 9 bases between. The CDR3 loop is CASSLRETGELFF. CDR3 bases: TGTGCCAGCAGCCTCAGGGAGACCGGGGAGCTGTTTTTT.

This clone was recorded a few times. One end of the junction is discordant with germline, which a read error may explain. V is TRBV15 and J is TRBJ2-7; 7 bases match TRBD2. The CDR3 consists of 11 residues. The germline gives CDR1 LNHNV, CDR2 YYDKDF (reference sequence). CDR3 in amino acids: CATSYRDYECF. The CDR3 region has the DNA TGTGCCACCAGCTACCGGGACTATGAGTGCTTC.

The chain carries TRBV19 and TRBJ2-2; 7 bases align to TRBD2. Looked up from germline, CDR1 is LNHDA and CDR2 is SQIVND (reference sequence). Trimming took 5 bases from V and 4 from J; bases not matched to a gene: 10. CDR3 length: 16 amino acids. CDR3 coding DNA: TGTGCCAGTAGTGGCGGCGGGAGAGTAATCACCGGGGAGCTGTTTTTT. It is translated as CASSGGGRVITGELFF.

CDR3: CASSEQDGNTIYF. The CDR3 coding sequence is TGTGCCAGCAGCGAGCAGGACGGAAACACCATATATTTT. The V and J genes are TRBV7-6 and TRBJ1-3; the D is unclear. Germline V gene data show CDR1 as SGHVS and CDR2 as FNYEAQ. The CDR3 runs to 13 residues. The V and J ends lost 5 bases and 4 bases respectively, with 9 bases between them.

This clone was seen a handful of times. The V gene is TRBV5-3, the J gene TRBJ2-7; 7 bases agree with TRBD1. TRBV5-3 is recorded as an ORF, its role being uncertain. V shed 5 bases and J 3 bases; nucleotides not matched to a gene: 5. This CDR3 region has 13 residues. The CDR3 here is CARRGSGGYEQYF. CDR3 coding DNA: TGTGCCAGAAGGGGTTCAGGGGGCTACGAGCAGTACTTC.

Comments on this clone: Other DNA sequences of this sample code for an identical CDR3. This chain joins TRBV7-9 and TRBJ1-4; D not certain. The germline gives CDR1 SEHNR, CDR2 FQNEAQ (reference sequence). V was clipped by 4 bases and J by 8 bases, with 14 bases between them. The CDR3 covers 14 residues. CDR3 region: CASSSSGGSEKLFF. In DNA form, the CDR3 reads TGTGCCAGCAGCTCCTCAGGCGGCTCGGAAAAACTGTTTTTT.

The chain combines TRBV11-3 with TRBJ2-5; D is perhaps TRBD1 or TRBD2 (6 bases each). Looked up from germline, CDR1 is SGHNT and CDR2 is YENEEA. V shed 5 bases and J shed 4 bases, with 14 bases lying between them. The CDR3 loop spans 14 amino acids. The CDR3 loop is CASSKTGGLETQYF. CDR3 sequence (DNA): TGTGCCAGCAGCAAGACAGGAGGGTTAGAGACCCAGTACTTC.

CDR3 sequence (DNA): TGTGCCAGCAGCTTGGGGGGAATTGATGAAAAACTGTTTTTT. Translating gives CASSLGGIDEKLFF. The chain is built from TRBV5-4 and TRBJ1-4; the D is unclear. The V and J ends lost 0 bases and 6 bases respectively, with 9 bases between them. CDR1 and CDR2 from the germline V gene are SGHNT and YYREEE (reference sequence). The CDR3 loop spans 14 amino acids.